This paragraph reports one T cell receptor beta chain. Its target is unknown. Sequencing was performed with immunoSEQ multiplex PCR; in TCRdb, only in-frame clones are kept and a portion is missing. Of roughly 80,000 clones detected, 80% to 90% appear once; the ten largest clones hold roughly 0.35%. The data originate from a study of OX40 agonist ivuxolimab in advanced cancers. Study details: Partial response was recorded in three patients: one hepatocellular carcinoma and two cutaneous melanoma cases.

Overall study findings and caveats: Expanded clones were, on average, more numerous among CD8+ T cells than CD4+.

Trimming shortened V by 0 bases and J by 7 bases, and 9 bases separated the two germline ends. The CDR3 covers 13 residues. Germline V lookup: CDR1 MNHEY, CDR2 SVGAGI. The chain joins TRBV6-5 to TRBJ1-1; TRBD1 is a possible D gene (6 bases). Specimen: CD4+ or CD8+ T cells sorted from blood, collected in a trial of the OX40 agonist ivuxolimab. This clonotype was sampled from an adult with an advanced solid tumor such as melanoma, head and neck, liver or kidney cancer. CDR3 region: CASSYSGAGEAFF. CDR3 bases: TGTGCCAGCAGTTACTCGGGGGCTGGTGAAGCTTTCTTT.